Listed below are T cell receptor beta chains from one sample, sequenced in a study of blood T cell repertoires in COVID-19. The repertoire was sequenced with immunoSEQ multiplex PCR; TCRdb's copy has only in-frame clones and lacks some. The sample lists some 460,000 clones, around 89% occurring once. Sequencing used peripheral blood. These receptors were obtained from a woman in her twenties or thirties with acute or convalescent COVID-19. Both conserved end residues are part of each CDR3. The D gene is left open where the match is weak. Expanded clones get a size class; other rows say once, few or many, or leave the size out.

v_gene: TRBV2
abundance: few
len: 16
d_gene: .
j_gene: TRBJ1-6
CDR3aa: CASSENGPERNSPLHF
CDR3nt: TGTGCCAGCAGTGAAAATGGGCCAGAGAGAAATTCACCCCTCCACTTT

v_gene: TRBV2
abundance: .
len: 16
d_gene: .
j_gene: TRBJ2-3
CDR3aa: CASRKDRPDGADTQYF
CDR3nt: TGTGCCAGCAGGAAGGACAGACCCGATGGGGCAGATACGCAGTATTTT

v_gene: TRBV5-1
abundance: .
len: 11
d_gene: .
j_gene: TRBJ2-3
CDR3aa: CASSFIDTQYF
CDR3nt: TGCGCCAGCAGCTTCATAGATACGCAGTATTTT

v_gene: TRBV7-3
abundance: once
len: 15
d_gene: TRBD1
j_gene: TRBJ2-1
CDR3aa: CASSLNLGQGSEQFF
CDR3nt: TGTGCCAGCAGCTTAAACTTGGGACAGGGGAGTGAGCAGTTCTTC

v_gene: TRBV2
abundance: .
len: 18
d_gene: TRBD2
j_gene: TRBJ2-2
CDR3aa: CASSRLAGARQNTGELFF
CDR3nt: TGTGCCAGCAGCAGACTAGCGGGGGCCCGACAAAACACCGGGGAGCTGTTTTTT

v_gene: TRBV20-1
abundance: .
len: 13
d_gene: .
j_gene: TRBJ2-3
CDR3aa: CSASLASTDTQYF
CDR3nt: TGCAGTGCTAGTCTGGCTAGCACAGATACGCAGTATTTT

v_gene: TRBV15
abundance: once
len: 12
d_gene: TRBD1
j_gene: TRBJ2-5
CDR3aa: CATGQGYETQYF
CDR3nt: TGTGCCACGGGACAGGGTTACGAGACCCAGTACTTC

v_gene: TRBV30
abundance: .
len: 13
d_gene: .
j_gene: TRBJ1-3
CDR3aa: CAWSVLGGDTIYF
CDR3nt: TGTGCCTGGAGTGTACTGGGGGGGGACACCATATATTTT

v_gene: TRBV12-3/TRBV12-4
abundance: once
len: 13
d_gene: .
j_gene: TRBJ2-7
CDR3aa: CASSFQGTYEQYF
CDR3nt: TGTGCCAGCAGTTTTCAGGGTACCTACGAGCAGTACTTC

v_gene: TRBV29-1
abundance: .
len: 17
d_gene: TRBD2
j_gene: TRBJ2-1
CDR3aa: CSAEGWTSGGAINEQFF
CDR3nt: TGCAGCGCAGAAGGCTGGACTAGCGGGGGGGCTATCAATGAGCAGTTCTTC

v_gene: TRBV5-4
abundance: .
len: 14
d_gene: .
j_gene: TRBJ2-3
CDR3aa: CASSLEGFPDTQYF
CDR3nt: TGTGCCAGCAGTTTGGAGGGGTTTCCAGATACGCAGTATTTT

v_gene: TRBV28
abundance: .
len: 13
d_gene: .
j_gene: TRBJ2-1
CDR3aa: CASCGQKPNEQFF
CDR3nt: TGTGCCAGCTGTGGGCAAAAGCCCAATGAGCAGTTCTTC

v_gene: TRBV2
abundance: .
len: 20
d_gene: TRBD2
j_gene: TRBJ2-7
CDR3aa: CASRGGFQGRFSGDPYEQYF
CDR3nt: TGTGCCAGCAGGGGGGGCTTCCAAGGTCGGTTTAGCGGGGACCCCTACGAGCAGTACTTC

v_gene: TRBV11-2
abundance: .
len: 14
d_gene: TRBD2
j_gene: TRBJ2-1
CDR3aa: CASSHLRGGYEQFF
CDR3nt: TGTGCCAGCAGCCATCTCCGGGGGGGCTATGAGCAGTTCTTC

v_gene: TRBV11-2
abundance: .
len: 16
d_gene: .
j_gene: TRBJ2-2
CDR3aa: CATTSLLQNVAGELFF
CDR3nt: TGTGCCACCACCAGCTTATTACAGAATGTCGCCGGGGAGCTGTTTTTT

v_gene: TRBV6-5
abundance: .
len: 15
d_gene: .
j_gene: TRBJ1-4
CDR3aa: CASSQNPGGGEKLFF
CDR3nt: TGTGCCAGCAGTCAAAATCCCGGCGGCGGTGAAAAACTGTTTTTT

v_gene: TRBV24-1
abundance: .
len: 16
d_gene: .
j_gene: TRBJ1-2
CDR3aa: CATSDSGPTGIYGYTF
CDR3nt: TGTGCCACCAGTGATTCGGGCCCGACGGGAATCTATGGCTACACCTTC

v_gene: TRBV9
abundance: .
len: 18
d_gene: .
j_gene: TRBJ1-2
CDR3aa: CASSVVPPNAVIAYGYTF
CDR3nt: TGTGCCAGCAGCGTAGTCCCACCCAACGCGGTGATTGCCTATGGCTACACCTTC

v_gene: TRBV28
abundance: .
len: 14
d_gene: TRBD1
j_gene: TRBJ2-5
CDR3aa: CATSGTGWQETQYF
CDR3nt: TGTGCCACTTCCGGGACAGGATGGCAAGAGACCCAGTACTTC

v_gene: TRBV2
abundance: .
len: 14
d_gene: .
j_gene: TRBJ1-6
CDR3aa: CASTPRGANSPLHF
CDR3nt: TGTGCCAGCACCCCGCGGGGGGCGAATTCACCCCTCCACTTT

v_gene: TRBV2
abundance: .
len: 14
d_gene: .
j_gene: TRBJ1-4
CDR3aa: CASSPDRVGEKLFF
CDR3nt: TGTGCCAGCAGTCCCGACCGGGTTGGCGAAAAACTGTTTTTT

v_gene: TRBV2
abundance: .
len: 14
d_gene: TRBD2
j_gene: TRBJ2-2
CDR3aa: CASSVQRGAGELFF
CDR3nt: TGTGCCAGCAGTGTGCAACGGGGGGCCGGGGAGCTGTTTTTT

v_gene: TRBV9
abundance: .
len: 14
d_gene: .
j_gene: TRBJ2-1
CDR3aa: CASSFETPTGEQFF
CDR3nt: TGTGCCAGCAGCTTCGAGACGCCAACGGGTGAGCAGTTCTTC

v_gene: TRBV20-1
abundance: .
len: 11
d_gene: .
j_gene: TRBJ1-2
CDR3aa: CSAQGNYGYTF
CDR3nt: TGCAGTGCTCAGGGGAACTATGGCTACACCTTC

v_gene: TRBV2
abundance: .
len: 13
d_gene: .
j_gene: TRBJ2-3
CDR3aa: CASSVGREDTQYF
CDR3nt: TGTGCCAGCAGTGTTGGGCGCGAGGATACGCAGTATTTT

v_gene: TRBV7-9
abundance: .
len: 14
d_gene: TRBD1
j_gene: TRBJ1-1
CDR3aa: CASSLGGGGTEAFF
CDR3nt: TGTGCCAGCAGCTTAGGAGGGGGCGGCACTGAAGCTTTCTTT

v_gene: TRBV6-5
abundance: .
len: 15
d_gene: .
j_gene: TRBJ2-7
CDR3aa: CASSPPGVGYWEQYF
CDR3nt: TGTGCCAGCAGTCCCCCCGGGGTGGGGTATTGGGAGCAGTACTTC

v_gene: TRBV9
abundance: .
len: 19
d_gene: TRBD1
j_gene: TRBJ1-6
CDR3aa: CASSAEDRGRDELNSPLHF
CDR3nt: TGTGCCAGCAGCGCAGAGGACAGGGGCAGGGACGAGCTTAATTCACCCCTCCACTTT

v_gene: TRBV6-5
abundance: .
len: 13
d_gene: .
j_gene: TRBJ2-7
CDR3aa: CATVSPPGYEQYF
CDR3nt: TGTGCCACTGTTTCTCCTCCAGGGTACGAGCAGTACTTC

v_gene: TRBV30
abundance: .
len: 12
d_gene: .
j_gene: TRBJ2-1
CDR3aa: CAWWSLYNEQFF
CDR3nt: TGTGCCTGGTGGAGTCTCTACAATGAGCAGTTCTTC

v_gene: TRBV24-1
abundance: .
len: 16
d_gene: .
j_gene: TRBJ2-2
CDR3aa: CATSDSTGTNTGELFF
CDR3nt: TGTGCCACCAGTGATTCCACAGGGACGAACACCGGGGAGCTGTTTTTT

v_gene: TRBV9
abundance: .
len: 15
d_gene: TRBD1
j_gene: TRBJ1-2
CDR3aa: CASSVDGQGYYGYTF
CDR3nt: TGTGCCAGCAGCGTAGATGGACAGGGGTACTATGGCTACACCTTC

v_gene: TRBV5-8
abundance: .
len: 15
d_gene: .
j_gene: TRBJ2-1
CDR3aa: CASSLEEGSHNEQFF
CDR3nt: TGTGCCAGCAGCTTGGAGGAGGGGTCCCACAATGAGCAGTTCTTC

v_gene: TRBV4-2
abundance: .
len: 15
d_gene: TRBD2
j_gene: TRBJ2-5
CDR3aa: CASSRGPGGEETQYF
CDR3nt: TGTGCCAGCAGCCGGGGTCCGGGGGGGGAAGAGACCCAGTACTTC

v_gene: TRBV24-1
abundance: .
len: 16
d_gene: .
j_gene: TRBJ2-3
CDR3aa: CATSPREGFSTDTQYF
CDR3nt: TGTGCCACCAGCCCGCGTGAGGGCTTTAGCACAGATACGCAGTATTTT

v_gene: TRBV5-4
abundance: .
len: 16
d_gene: TRBD2
j_gene: TRBJ2-5
CDR3aa: CASRDGSSGGRETQYF
CDR3nt: TGTGCCAGCAGGGATGGCTCTAGCGGGGGTCGAGAGACCCAGTACTTC

v_gene: TRBV20-1
abundance: .
len: 11
d_gene: .
j_gene: TRBJ2-1
CDR3aa: CSARYLNEQFF
CDR3nt: TGCAGTGCTCGGTACCTAAATGAGCAGTTCTTC

v_gene: TRBV28
abundance: .
len: 12
d_gene: .
j_gene: TRBJ2-5
CDR3aa: CASSEGQETQYF
CDR3nt: TGTGCCAGCAGTGAGGGTCAAGAGACCCAGTACTTC

v_gene: TRBV28
abundance: .
len: 15
d_gene: .
j_gene: TRBJ1-1
CDR3aa: CASSFSGGVGTEAFF
CDR3nt: TGTGCCAGCAGTTTCAGCGGGGGAGTGGGCACTGAAGCTTTCTTT

v_gene: TRBV5-6
abundance: .
len: 13
d_gene: TRBD1
j_gene: TRBJ2-5
CDR3aa: CAGYRTGSETQYF
CDR3nt: TGTGCCGGCTATAGGACAGGGAGTGAGACCCAGTACTTC

v_gene: TRBV30
abundance: few
len: 15
d_gene: TRBD1
j_gene: TRBJ1-4
CDR3aa: CAWSFSGQGNEKLFF
CDR3nt: TGTGCCTGGAGTTTTTCAGGACAGGGAAACGAAAAACTGTTTTTT

v_gene: TRBV30
abundance: once
len: 14
d_gene: .
j_gene: TRBJ1-2
CDR3aa: CAWSGVGVMSGYTF
CDR3nt: TGTGCCTGGAGTGGGGTCGGGGTTATGTCTGGCTACACCTTC

v_gene: TRBV3-1/TRBV3-2
abundance: .
len: 15
d_gene: TRBD2
j_gene: TRBJ2-5
CDR3aa: CASSLLAALRETQYF
CDR3nt: TGTGCCAGCAGCCTGCTAGCGGCCTTGCGGGAGACCCAGTACTTC

v_gene: TRBV3-1/TRBV3-2
abundance: .
len: 15
d_gene: TRBD2
j_gene: TRBJ2-1
CDR3aa: CASSQTSGEYNEQFF
CDR3nt: TGTGCCAGCAGCCAGACTAGCGGGGAATACAATGAGCAGTTCTTC

v_gene: TRBV9
abundance: .
len: 16
d_gene: TRBD2
j_gene: TRBJ2-1
CDR3aa: CASTIPGTSIYNEQFF
CDR3nt: TGTGCCAGCACTATACCCGGGACTAGCATCTACAATGAGCAGTTCTTC

v_gene: TRBV2
abundance: .
len: 15
d_gene: TRBD1
j_gene: TRBJ1-4
CDR3aa: CASRDTGGAYEKLFF
CDR3nt: TGTGCCAGCAGGGATACAGGGGGCGCTTATGAAAAACTGTTTTTT

v_gene: TRBV7-5
abundance: .
len: 19
d_gene: .
j_gene: TRBJ1-4
CDR3aa: CVRSPVPPGRFIFVEKLFF
CDR3nt: TGTGTCAGAAGCCCCGTACCCCCAGGGCGTTTTATCTTTGTGGAAAAACTGTTTTTT

v_gene: TRBV6-5
abundance: .
len: 14
d_gene: .
j_gene: TRBJ1-2
CDR3aa: CASSPLTSNYGYTF
CDR3nt: TGTGCCAGCAGTCCCCTCACGAGTAACTATGGCTACACCTTC

v_gene: TRBV6-5
abundance: .
len: 14
d_gene: TRBD1
j_gene: TRBJ2-7
CDR3aa: CASSPSAGGYEQYF
CDR3nt: TGTGCCAGCAGTCCCAGTGCAGGGGGATACGAGCAGTACTTC

v_gene: TRBV7-2
abundance: few
len: 15
d_gene: .
j_gene: TRBJ1-5
CDR3aa: CASSQGATPRQPQHF
CDR3nt: TGTGCCAGCAGCCAAGGGGCGACACCCCGTCAGCCCCAGCATTTT

v_gene: TRBV6-5
abundance: .
len: 15
d_gene: TRBD1
j_gene: TRBJ2-5
CDR3aa: CASTKGTGIRETQYF
CDR3nt: TGTGCCAGCACTAAGGGGACAGGGATTCGAGAGACCCAGTACTTC

v_gene: TRBV4-1
abundance: .
len: 16
d_gene: .
j_gene: TRBJ2-1
CDR3aa: CASSEARPPTVIGQFF
CDR3nt: TGCGCCAGCAGTGAAGCGAGGCCCCCGACCGTCATTGGGCAGTTCTTC

v_gene: TRBV18
abundance: many
len: 15
d_gene: .
j_gene: TRBJ1-5
CDR3aa: CASSPQGNGNQPQHF
CDR3nt: TGTGCCAGCTCACCACAGGGGAATGGCAATCAGCCCCAGCATTTT

v_gene: TRBV2
abundance: .
len: 15
d_gene: TRBD1
j_gene: TRBJ1-1
CDR3aa: CASSDGGTGTDEAFF
CDR3nt: TGTGCCAGCAGTGATGGGGGGACCGGGACAGATGAAGCTTTCTTT